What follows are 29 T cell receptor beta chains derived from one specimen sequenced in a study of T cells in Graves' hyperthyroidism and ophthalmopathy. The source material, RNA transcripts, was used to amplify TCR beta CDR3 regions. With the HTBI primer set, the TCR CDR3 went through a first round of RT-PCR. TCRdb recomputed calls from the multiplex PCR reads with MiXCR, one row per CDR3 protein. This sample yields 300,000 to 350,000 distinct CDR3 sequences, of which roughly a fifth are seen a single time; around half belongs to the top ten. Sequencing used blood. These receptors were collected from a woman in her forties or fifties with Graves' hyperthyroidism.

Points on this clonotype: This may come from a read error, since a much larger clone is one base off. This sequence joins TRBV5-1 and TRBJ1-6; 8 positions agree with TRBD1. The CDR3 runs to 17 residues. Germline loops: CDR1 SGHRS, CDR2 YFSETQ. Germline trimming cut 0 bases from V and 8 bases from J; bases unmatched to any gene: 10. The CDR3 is CASSLAGTGATYSPLHF. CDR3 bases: TGCGCCAGCAGCTTGGCAGGGACAGGTGCAACATATTCACCCCTCCACTTT.

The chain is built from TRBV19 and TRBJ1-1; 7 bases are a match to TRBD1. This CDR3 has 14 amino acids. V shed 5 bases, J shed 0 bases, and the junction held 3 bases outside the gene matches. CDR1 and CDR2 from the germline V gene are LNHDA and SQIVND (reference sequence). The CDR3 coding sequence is TGTGCCAGTAGTGAGGGGGCACTGAACACTGAAGCTTTCTTT. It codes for CASSEGALNTEAFF.

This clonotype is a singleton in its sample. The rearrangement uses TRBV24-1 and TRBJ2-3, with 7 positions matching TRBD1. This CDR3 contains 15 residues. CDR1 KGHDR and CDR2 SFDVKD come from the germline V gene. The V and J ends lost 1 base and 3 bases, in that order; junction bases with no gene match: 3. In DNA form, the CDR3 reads TGTGCCACCAGTGATTTCTCCAGGGGGACAGATACGCAGTATTTT. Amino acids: CATSDFSRGTDTQYF.

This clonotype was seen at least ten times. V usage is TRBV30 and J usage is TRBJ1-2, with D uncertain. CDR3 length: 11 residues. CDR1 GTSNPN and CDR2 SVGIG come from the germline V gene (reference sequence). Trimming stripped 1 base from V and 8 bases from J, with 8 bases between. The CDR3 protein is CAWSGLGGYTF. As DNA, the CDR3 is TGTGCCTGGAGTGGGTTGGGAGGCTACACCTTC.

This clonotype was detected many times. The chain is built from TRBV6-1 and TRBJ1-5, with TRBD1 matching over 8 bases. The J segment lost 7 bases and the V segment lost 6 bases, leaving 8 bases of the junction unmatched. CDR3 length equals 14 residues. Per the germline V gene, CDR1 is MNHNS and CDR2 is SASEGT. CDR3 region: CASSQTGARQPQHF. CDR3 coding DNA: TGTGCCAGCAGCCAGACAGGGGCACGACAGCCCCAGCATTTT.

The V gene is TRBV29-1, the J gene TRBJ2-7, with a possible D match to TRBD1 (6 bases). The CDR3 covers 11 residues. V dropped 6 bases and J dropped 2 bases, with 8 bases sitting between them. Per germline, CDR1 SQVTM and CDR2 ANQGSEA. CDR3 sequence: CSVGDTYEQYF. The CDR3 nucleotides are TGCAGCGTAGGGGACACCTACGAGCAGTACTTC.

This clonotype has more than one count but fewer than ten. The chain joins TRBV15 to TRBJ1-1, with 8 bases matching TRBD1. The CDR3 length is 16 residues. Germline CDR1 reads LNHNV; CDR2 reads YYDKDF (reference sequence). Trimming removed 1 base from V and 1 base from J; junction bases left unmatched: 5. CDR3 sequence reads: CATSRATGTGNTEAFF. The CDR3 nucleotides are TGTGCCACCAGCAGAGCTACCGGGACAGGGAACACTGAAGCTTTCTTT.

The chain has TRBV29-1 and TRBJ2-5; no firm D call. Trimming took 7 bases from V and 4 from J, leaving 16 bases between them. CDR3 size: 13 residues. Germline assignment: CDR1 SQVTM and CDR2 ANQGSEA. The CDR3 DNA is TGCAGCGGCGCTAGGGTGTTGGGAGAGACCCAGTACTTC. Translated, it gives CSGARVLGETQYF.

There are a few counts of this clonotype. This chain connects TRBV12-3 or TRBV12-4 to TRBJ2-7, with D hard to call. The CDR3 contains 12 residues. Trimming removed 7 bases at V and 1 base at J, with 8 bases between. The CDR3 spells CASMANSYEQYF. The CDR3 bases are TGTGCCAGCATGGCAAATTCCTACGAGCAGTACTTC.

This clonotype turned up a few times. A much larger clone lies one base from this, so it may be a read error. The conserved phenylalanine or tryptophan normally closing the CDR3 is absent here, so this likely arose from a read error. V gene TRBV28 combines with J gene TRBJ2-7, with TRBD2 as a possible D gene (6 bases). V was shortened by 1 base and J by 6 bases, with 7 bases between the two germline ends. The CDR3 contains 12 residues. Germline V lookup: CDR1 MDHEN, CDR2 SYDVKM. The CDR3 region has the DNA TGTGCCAGCAGTTTATTGGGAGGCGAGCAGTACCTC. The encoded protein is CASSLLGGEQYL.

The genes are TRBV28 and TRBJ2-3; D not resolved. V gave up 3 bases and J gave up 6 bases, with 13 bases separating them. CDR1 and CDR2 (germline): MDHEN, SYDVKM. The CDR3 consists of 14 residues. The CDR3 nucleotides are TGTGCCAGCAGTTTCCGTGATAGGGCGGATACGCAGTATTTT. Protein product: CASSFRDRADTQYF.

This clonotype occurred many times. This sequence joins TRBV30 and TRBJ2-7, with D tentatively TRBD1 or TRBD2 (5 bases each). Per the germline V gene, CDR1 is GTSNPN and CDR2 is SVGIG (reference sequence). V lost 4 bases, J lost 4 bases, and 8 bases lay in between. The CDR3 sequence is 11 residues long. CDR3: CAWTGLYEQYF. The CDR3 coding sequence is TGTGCCTGGACGGGGCTTTACGAGCAGTACTTC.

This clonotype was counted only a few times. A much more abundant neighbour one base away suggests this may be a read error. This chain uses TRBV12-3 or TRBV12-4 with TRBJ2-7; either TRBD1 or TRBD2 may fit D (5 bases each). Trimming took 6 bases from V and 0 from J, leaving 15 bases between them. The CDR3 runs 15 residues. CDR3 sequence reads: CASSQDGTLSYEQYF. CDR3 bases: TGTGCCAGCAGCCAGGACGGGACCCTCTCCTACGAGCAGTACTTC.

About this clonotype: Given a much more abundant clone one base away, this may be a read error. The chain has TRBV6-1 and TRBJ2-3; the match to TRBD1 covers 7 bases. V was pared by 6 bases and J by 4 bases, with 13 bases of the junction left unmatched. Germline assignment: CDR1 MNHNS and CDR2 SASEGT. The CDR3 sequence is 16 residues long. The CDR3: CASRDRGTEGADTQYF. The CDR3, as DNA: TGTGCCAGCAGGGATAGGGGGACAGAGGGCGCAGATACGCAGTATTTT.

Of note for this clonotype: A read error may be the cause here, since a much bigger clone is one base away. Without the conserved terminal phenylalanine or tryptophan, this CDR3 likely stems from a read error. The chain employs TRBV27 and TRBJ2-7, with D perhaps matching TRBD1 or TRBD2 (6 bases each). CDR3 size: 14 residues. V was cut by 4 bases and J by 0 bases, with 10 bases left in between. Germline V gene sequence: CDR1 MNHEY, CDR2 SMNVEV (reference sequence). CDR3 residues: CASSSGGLSYEQYS. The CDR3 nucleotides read TGTGCCAGCAGTTCCGGGGGCCTCTCCTACGAGCAGTACTCC.

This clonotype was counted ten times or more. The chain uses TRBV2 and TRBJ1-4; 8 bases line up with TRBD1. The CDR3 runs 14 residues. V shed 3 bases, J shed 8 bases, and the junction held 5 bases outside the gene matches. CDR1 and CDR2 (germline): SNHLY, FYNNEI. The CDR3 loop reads CASSDRQGNEKLFF. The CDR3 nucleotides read TGTGCCAGCAGTGATAGACAGGGGAACGAAAAACTGTTTTTT.

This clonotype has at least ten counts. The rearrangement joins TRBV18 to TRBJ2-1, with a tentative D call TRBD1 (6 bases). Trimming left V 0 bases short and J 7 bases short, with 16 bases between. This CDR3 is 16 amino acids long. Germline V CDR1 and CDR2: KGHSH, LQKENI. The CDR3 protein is CASSPPGQQGRNEQFF. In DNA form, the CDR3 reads TGTGCCAGCTCACCACCGGGACAACAGGGCCGAAATGAGCAGTTCTTC.

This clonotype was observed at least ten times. In nucleotides, the CDR3 is TGTGCCAGCAGCCTTACTGGGACCGGCACCTACAATGAGCAGTTCTTC. This sequence encodes CASSLTGTGTYNEQFF. This chain links TRBV11-3 with TRBJ2-1; D possibly matches TRBD1 or TRBD2 (5 bases each). The length of the CDR3 is 16 residues. The V gene's germline CDR1 is SGHNT and CDR2 YENEEA. V was pared by 5 bases and J by 2 bases, with 16 bases between.

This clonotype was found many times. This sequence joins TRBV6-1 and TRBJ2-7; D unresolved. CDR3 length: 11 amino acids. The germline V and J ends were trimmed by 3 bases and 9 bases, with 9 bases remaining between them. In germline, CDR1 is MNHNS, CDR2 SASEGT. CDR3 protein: CASSDPLRQYF. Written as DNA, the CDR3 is TGTGCCAGCAGTGACCCGTTACGGCAGTACTTC.

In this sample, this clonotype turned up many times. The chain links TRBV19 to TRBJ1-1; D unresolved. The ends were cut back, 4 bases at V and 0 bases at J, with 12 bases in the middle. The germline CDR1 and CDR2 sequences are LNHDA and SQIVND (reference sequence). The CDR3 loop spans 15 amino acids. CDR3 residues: CASSKGSSLNTEAFF. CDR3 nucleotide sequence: TGTGCCAGTAGTAAGGGCAGTTCTTTGAACACTGAAGCTTTCTTT.

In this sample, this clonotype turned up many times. CDR3 protein: CAWSVRGKGYTF. CDR3 DNA sequence: TGTGCCTGGAGTGTCCGGGGTAAAGGCTACACCTTC. V and J are TRBV30 and TRBJ1-2, with D hard to call. Germline V gives CDR1 GTSNPN, CDR2 SVGIG (reference sequence). Trimming shortened V by 0 bases and J by 8 bases, and 10 bases separated the two germline ends. The CDR3 loop spans 12 amino acids.

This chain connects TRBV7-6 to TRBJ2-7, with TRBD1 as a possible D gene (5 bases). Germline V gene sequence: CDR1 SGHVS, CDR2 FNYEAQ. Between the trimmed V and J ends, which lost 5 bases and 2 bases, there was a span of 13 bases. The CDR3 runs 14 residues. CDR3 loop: CASSQAGLTYEQYF. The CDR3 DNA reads TGTGCCAGCAGCCAAGCAGGGCTCACCTACGAGCAGTACTTC.

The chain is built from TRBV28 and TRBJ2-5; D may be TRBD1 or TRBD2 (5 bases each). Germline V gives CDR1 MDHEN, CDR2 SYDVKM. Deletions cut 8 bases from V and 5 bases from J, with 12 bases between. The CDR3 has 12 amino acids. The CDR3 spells CASRGPFETQYF. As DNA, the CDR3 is TGTGCCAGCCGGGGCCCGTTCGAGACCCAGTACTTC.

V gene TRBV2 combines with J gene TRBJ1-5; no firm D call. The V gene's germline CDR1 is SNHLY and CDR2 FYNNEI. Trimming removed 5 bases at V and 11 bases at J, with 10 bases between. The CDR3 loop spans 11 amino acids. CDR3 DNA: TGTGCCAGCAGTTACGCGGGGACCCAGCATTTT. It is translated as CASSYAGTQHF. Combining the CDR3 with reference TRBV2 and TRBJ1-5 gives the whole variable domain EPEVTQTPSHQVTQMGQEVILRCVPISNHLYFYWYRQILGQKVEFLVSFYNNEISEKSEIFDDQFSVERPDGSNFTLKIRSTKLEDSAMYFCASSYAGTQHFGDGTRLSIL.

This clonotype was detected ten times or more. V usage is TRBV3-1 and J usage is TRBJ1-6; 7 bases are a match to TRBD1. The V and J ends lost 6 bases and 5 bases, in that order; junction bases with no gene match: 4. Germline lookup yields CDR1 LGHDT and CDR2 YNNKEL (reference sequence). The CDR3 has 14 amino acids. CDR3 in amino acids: CASRRTGDNSPLHF. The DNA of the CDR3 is TGTGCCAGCAGGAGAACAGGGGATAATTCACCCCTCCACTTT. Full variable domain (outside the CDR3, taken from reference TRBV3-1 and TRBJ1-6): DTAVSQTPKYLVTQMGNDKSIKCEQNLGHDTMYWYKQDSKKFLKIMFSYNNKELIINETVPNRFSPKSPDKAHLNLHINSLELGDSAVYFCASRRTGDNSPLHFGNGTRLTVT.

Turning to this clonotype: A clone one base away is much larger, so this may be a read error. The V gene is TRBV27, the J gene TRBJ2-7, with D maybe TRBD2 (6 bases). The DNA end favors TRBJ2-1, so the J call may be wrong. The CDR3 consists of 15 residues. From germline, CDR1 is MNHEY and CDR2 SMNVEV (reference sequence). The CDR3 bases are TGTGCCAGCAGTTTGGGCGGGGATTGGCCCTACGAGCAGTTCTTC. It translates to CASSLGGDWPYEQFF.

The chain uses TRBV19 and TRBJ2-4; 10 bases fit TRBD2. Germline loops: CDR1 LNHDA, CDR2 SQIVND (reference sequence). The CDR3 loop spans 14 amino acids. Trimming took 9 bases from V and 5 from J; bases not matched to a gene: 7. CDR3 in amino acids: CASLRSGRENIQYF. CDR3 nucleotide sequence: TGTGCCAGCCTCAGAAGCGGGAGGGAAAACATTCAGTACTTC.

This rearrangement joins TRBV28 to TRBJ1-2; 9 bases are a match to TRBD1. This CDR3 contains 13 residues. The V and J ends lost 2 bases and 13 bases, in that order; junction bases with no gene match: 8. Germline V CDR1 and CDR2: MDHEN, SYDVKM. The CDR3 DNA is TGTGCCAGCAGTTTACGACAGGGGGATATAGGCACCTTC. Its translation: CASSLRQGDIGTF.

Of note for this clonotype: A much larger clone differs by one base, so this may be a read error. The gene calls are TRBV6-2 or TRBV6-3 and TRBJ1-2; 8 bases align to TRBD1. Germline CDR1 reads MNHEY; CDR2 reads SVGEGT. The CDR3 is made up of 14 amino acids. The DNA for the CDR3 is TGTGACAGCAGTGCCGGGACAGGAGCTGGTGGCTACACCTTC. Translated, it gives CDSSAGTGAGGYTF.